A single sample gave rise to the 31 T cell receptor beta chains below, sequenced in a study of shared clonotypes between healthy human individuals. The naive CD8 fraction comprised CD45RO-negative cells positively selected for CCR7 and excluded terminally differentiated effector memory CD45RA+ cells. Here immunoSEQ multiplex PCR was the method, and the copy in TCRdb shows in-frame clones only, minus some. This table holds around 1,900,000 clones, around 95% found once. Sequenced sample: naive CD8+ T cells from PBMCs. The receptors here all came from a man between 18 and 29 years old in good health. Some clones in this sample may be carry-over from other donors' samples.

J is TRBJ1-1 and V is TRBV11-2, with 9 bases fitting TRBD1. Per germline, CDR1 SGHAT and CDR2 FQNNGV. There are 15 residues in the CDR3. Trimming took 5 bases from V and 9 from J; bases not matched to a gene: 13. The CDR3 here is CASSTWTGEGTQAFF. CDR3 DNA sequence: TGTGCCAGCAGCACCTGGACAGGGGAAGGTACCCAAGCTTTCTTT.

The rearrangement joins TRBV4-2 to TRBJ2-7; D possibly corresponds to TRBD1 (6 bases). The CDR3 is 16 amino acids. V was pared by 2 bases and J by 3 bases, with 17 bases between. Germline V CDR1 and CDR2: LGHNA, YNFKEQ. This CDR3 is CASSQPSGGPDYEQYF. The CDR3 DNA follows: TGTGCCAGCAGCCAACCAAGTGGGGGCCCCGACTACGAGCAGTACTTC.

This clone was seen a single time. The sample has other DNA sequences that encode this CDR3 too. This rearrangement joins TRBV11-2 to TRBJ2-7; D gene unclear. CDR1 and CDR2 from the germline V gene are SGHAT and FQNNGV. This CDR3 has 13 amino acids. The ends were cut back, 4 bases at V and 4 bases at J, with 11 bases in the middle. The DNA for the CDR3 is TGTGCCAGCAGCTCCGGGTCCCCGTACGAGCAGTACTTC. Translation: CASSSGSPYEQYF. Complete variable domain (other parts from reference TRBV11-2 and TRBJ2-7): EAGVAQSPRYKIIEKRQSVAFWCNPISGHATLYWYQQILGQGPKLLIQFQNNGVVDDSQLPKDRFSAERLKGVDSTLKIQPAKLEDSAVYLCASSSGSPYEQYFGPGTRLTVT.

The genes are TRBV15 and TRBJ2-3; 7 bases match TRBD2. The V gene end was trimmed by 5 bases and the J gene end by 3 bases; junction bases not matched to a gene: 8. From germline, CDR1 is LNHNV and CDR2 YYDKDF (reference sequence). The CDR3 has 15 amino acids. This chain's CDR3 is CATSPTSYSTDTQYF. For the CDR3, the DNA is TGTGCCACCAGCCCGACTAGCTATTCTACAGATACGCAGTATTTT.

Worth noting for this clone: This sample also contains other DNA sequences that code for the same CDR3. CDR3 nucleotides: TGTGCCAGCAGCCCAGGGGGCAGTCTAGCCAAAAACATTCAGTACTTC. Translating it yields CASSPGGSLAKNIQYF. The chain employs TRBV7-8 and TRBJ2-4; 8 nucleotides agree with TRBD1. CDR3 length: 16 residues. V lost 5 bases to trimming and J lost 0 bases; unmatched junction nucleotides: 6. Germline V CDR1 and CDR2: SGHVS, FQNEAQ. The variable domain in full, completed from reference TRBV7-8 and TRBJ2-4, reads GAGVSQSPRYKVAKRGQDVALRCDPISGHVSLFWYQQALGQGPEFLTYFQNEAQLDKSGLPSDRFFAERPEGSVSTLKIQRTQQEDSAVYLCASSPGGSLAKNIQYFGAGTRLSVL.

The sample holds a few counts of this clone. V gene TRBV25-1 combines with J gene TRBJ1-1, with D tentatively TRBD1 (5 bases). V dropped 1 base and J dropped 11 bases, with 11 bases sitting between them. The germline CDR1 and CDR2 sequences are MGHDK and SYGVNS. The CDR3 length is 12 residues. The CDR3: CASSEWGGRAFF. CDR3 DNA sequence: TGTGCCAGCAGTGAATGGGGCGGAAGGGCTTTCTTT.

The V and J genes are TRBV7-2 and TRBJ2-1; D may be TRBD2 (5 bases). V was cut by 6 bases and J by 3 bases, with 18 bases left in between. The V gene's germline CDR1 is SGHTA and CDR2 FQGNSA. This CDR3 contains 16 residues. CDR3 coding DNA: TGTGCCAGCAGTCCGGACCCCCCCGGAGGCTACAATGAGCAGTTCTTC. Translation gives CASSPDPPGGYNEQFF.

Worth noting for this clone: Other DNA sequences in the same sample also yield this CDR3. V and J are TRBV9 and TRBJ2-3, with D perhaps TRBD1 or TRBD2 (5 bases each). CDR1 is SGDLS and CDR2 is YYNGEE in the germline V gene. Trimming left V 0 bases short and J 4 bases short, with 9 bases between. The CDR3 extends over 14 amino acids. The CDR3 DNA follows: TGTGCCAGCAGCGTAGCGGGGACCCCAGATACGCAGTATTTT. Its translation: CASSVAGTPDTQYF.

The chain uses TRBV7-8 and TRBJ2-3; 11 positions match TRBD2. Germline CDR1 reads SGHVS; CDR2 reads FQNEAQ. After removal of 2 bases from V and 1 base from J, the junction contained 8 bases not matched to a gene. The CDR3 has 18 amino acids. The chain's CDR3 is CASSLKFGSGRGTDTQYF. CDR3 DNA sequence: TGTGCCAGCAGCTTAAAGTTTGGTAGCGGGAGGGGCACAGATACGCAGTATTTT.

The chain combines TRBV7-6 with TRBJ2-1, with 11 bases matching TRBD2. CDR1 and CDR2 from the germline V gene are SGHVS and FNYEAQ. The CDR3 loop spans 18 amino acids. With V trimmed by 5 bases and J by 1 base, 10 bases remained unmatched. In DNA, the CDR3 is TGTGCCAGCAGCGCTGGGTCTAGCGGGAGGACATCCTACAATGAGCAGTTCTTC. This gives the protein CASSAGSSGRTSYNEQFF.

The chain joins TRBV5-6 to TRBJ1-1, with TRBD1 matching over 9 bases. Germline V CDR1 and CDR2: SGHDT, YYEEEE. The CDR3 runs to 14 residues. V gave up 5 bases and J gave up 4 bases; unmatched junction bases: 6. CDR3 amino acids: CASRSGTGITEAFF. CDR3 coding DNA: TGTGCCAGCAGGTCCGGGACAGGGATCACTGAAGCTTTCTTT. Together with reference TRBV5-6 and TRBJ1-1, the CDR3 gives the full variable domain: DAGVTQSPTHLIKTRGQQVTLRCSPKSGHDTVSWYQQALGQGPQFIFQYYEEEERQRGNFPDRFSGHQFPNYSSELNVNALLLGDSALYLCASRSGTGITEAFFGQGTRLTVV.

The genes are TRBV19 and TRBJ2-1; 9 positions match TRBD2. The CDR3 runs 14 residues. Looked up from germline, CDR1 is LNHDA and CDR2 is SQIVND (reference sequence). Unmatched junction bases numbered 6, after V lost 2 bases and J lost 10 bases. CDR3 in amino acids: CASSIRVAGEEQFF. The CDR3 DNA sequence: TGTGCCAGTAGTATACGGGTAGCGGGAGAAGAGCAGTTCTTC. Variable domain in full (rest from reference TRBV19 and TRBJ2-1): DGGITQSPKYLFRKEGQNVTLSCEQNLNHDAMYWYRQDPGQGLRLIYYSQIVNDFQKGDIAEGYSVSREKKESFPLTVTSAQKNPTAFYLCASSIRVAGEEQFFGPGTRLTVL.

CDR3 residues: CASSLMGSGNTIYF. CDR3 DNA sequence: TGTGCCAGCAGCCTGATGGGCTCTGGAAACACCATATATTTT. The rearrangement uses TRBV5-4 and TRBJ1-3; D not resolved. This CDR3 has 14 residues. CDR1 is SGHNT, CDR2 YYREEE, per germline (reference sequence). Trimming took off 4 bases at V and 0 bases at J, with 8 bases between the two ends.

This rearrangement joins TRBV7-8 to TRBJ1-1; D not certain. Germline CDR1 reads SGHVS; CDR2 reads FQNEAQ. The CDR3 spans 14 residues. V lost 3 bases to trimming and J lost 4 bases, with 12 bases between them. The CDR3 coding sequence is TGTGCCAGCAGCTTGACGAGGTCCCCCACTGAAGCTTTCTTT. The encoded protein is CASSLTRSPTEAFF.

The sample holds one count of this clone. V gene TRBV19 combines with J gene TRBJ1-5; D may be TRBD1 (6 bases). Germline V gives CDR1 LNHDA, CDR2 SQIVND (reference sequence). The V end lost 10 bases, the J end lost 9 bases, and 25 bases lay between the germline ends. The CDR3 totals 15 residues. The DNA of the CDR3 is TGTGCCACGACGATGACCGGGACAACGGTTTTGCCCCAGCATTTT. Translating gives CATTMTGTTVLPQHF.

In its sample, this clone was seen once. V is TRBV27 and J is TRBJ1-2; D perhaps matches TRBD1 (5 bases). The CDR3 runs to 14 residues. Looked up from germline, CDR1 is MNHEY and CDR2 is SMNVEV (reference sequence). V shed 5 bases and J shed 4 bases, with 14 bases lying between them. The CDR3 loop reads CASSAPGGAYGYTF. CDR3 nucleotide sequence: TGTGCCAGCAGTGCCCCAGGAGGGGCCTATGGCTACACCTTC.

This clone has only one observation. This clone may be a read error of a much larger clone one base away. This chain connects TRBV7-2 to TRBJ1-1; D is undetermined. The CDR3 is made up of 12 amino acids. Germline assignment: CDR1 SGHTA and CDR2 FQGNSA. V was shortened by 3 bases and J by 1 base, with 3 bases between the two germline ends. CDR3 in amino acids: CASSLWNTEAFF. CDR3 sequence (DNA): TGTGCCAGCAGCTTGTGGAACACTGAAGCTTTCTTT.

The genes are TRBV11-2 and TRBJ2-3; D possibly corresponds to TRBD2 (6 bases). Germline assignment: CDR1 SGHAT and CDR2 FQNNGV. There are 12 residues in the CDR3. Trimming pared 5 bases from V and 6 bases from J, leaving 9 bases between. CDR3 in DNA: TGTGCCAGCAGCATTAGCGGCGATACGCAGTATTTT. It translates to CASSISGDTQYF.

A note on this clone: The same CDR3 arises from other DNA sequences in this sample as well. The genes are TRBV19 and TRBJ2-3; 12 bases fit TRBD2. This CDR3 has 15 amino acids. The trim removed 4 bases at V and 6 bases at J, leaving 5 bases unmatched. Germline CDR1 LNHDA, CDR2 SQIVND (reference sequence). CDR3 loop: CASSTRLAGADTQYF. The CDR3, as DNA: TGTGCCAGTAGTACAAGACTAGCGGGAGCTGATACGCAGTATTTT.

The chain couples TRBV4-3 to TRBJ2-1, with a weak D call TRBD1 (5 bases). The CDR3 extends over 15 amino acids. CDR1 is LGHNA, CDR2 YSLEER, per germline. The V end lost 3 bases, the J end lost 5 bases, and 14 bases lay between the germline ends. CDR3 region: CASSHLVDTNNEQFF. The CDR3 coding sequence is TGCGCCAGCAGCCACCTGGTGGACACTAACAATGAGCAGTTCTTC.

This chain joins TRBV14 and TRBJ1-3; no clear D gene. The V gene lost 0 bases and the J gene lost 0 bases, with 12 bases spanning the gap. Germline V CDR1 and CDR2: SGHDN, FVKESK. The length of the CDR3 is 17 residues. CDR3 DNA: TGTGCCAGCAGCCAAGATCTCGGAGGAAACTCTGGAAACACCATATATTTT. Protein product: CASSQDLGGNSGNTIYF. Full variable domain (missing parts from reference TRBV14 and TRBJ1-3): EAGVTQFPSHSVIEKGQTVTLRCDPISGHDNLYWYRRVMGKEIKFLLHFVKESKQDESGMPNNRFLAERTGGTYSTLKVQPAELEDSGVYFCASSQDLGGNSGNTIYFGEGSWLTVV.

The chain uses TRBV27 and TRBJ1-5, with TRBD1 matching over 7 bases. The CDR3 is made up of 15 amino acids. CDR1 MNHEY and CDR2 SMNVEV come from the germline V gene (reference sequence). The junction had 5 bases not matched to a gene; V was cut back by 4 bases and J by 2 bases. The CDR3 DNA sequence: TGTGCCAGCAGTTCCGGACAGGTCGGCAATCAGCCCCAGCATTTT. Translating gives CASSSGQVGNQPQHF.

This chain uses TRBV9 with TRBJ2-1; 11 bases map to TRBD2. Germline V gene data show CDR1 as SGDLS and CDR2 as YYNGEE. The CDR3 extends over 18 amino acids. J lost 0 bases, V lost 4 bases, and 9 bases had no gene match. The CDR3 is CASSHPLAGDSSYNEQFF. As DNA, the CDR3 is TGTGCCAGCAGCCACCCACTAGCGGGGGATAGCTCCTACAATGAGCAGTTCTTC.

The V gene is TRBV5-1, the J gene TRBJ2-1, with D unresolved. V lost 4 bases to trimming and J lost 2 bases, with 16 bases between them. This CDR3 comprises 16 residues. Germline CDR1 SGHRS, CDR2 YFSETQ. The CDR3: CASSMGVLQTYNEQFF. The CDR3 DNA reads TGCGCCAGCAGCATGGGCGTCCTTCAAACCTACAATGAGCAGTTCTTC.

The V and J genes are TRBV7-9 and TRBJ2-6, with D perhaps TRBD1 (5 bases). CDR3 length: 19 amino acids. Trimming removed 4 bases from V and 0 bases from J, with 19 bases in between. The germline CDR1 and CDR2 sequences are SEHNR and FQNEAQ (reference sequence). CDR3 in DNA: TGTGCCAGCAGCTCACTTAGAATGACAGCGAGCTCTGGGGCCAACGTCCTGACTTTC. Its protein product is CASSSLRMTASSGANVLTF.

The chain couples TRBV28 to TRBJ1-5; TRBD1 aligns across 8 bases. CDR1 and CDR2 from the germline V gene are MDHEN and SYDVKM. This CDR3 comprises 13 residues. V lost 5 bases to trimming and J lost 7 bases; unmatched junction nucleotides: 4. The CDR3 reads CASSTDRGQPQHF. The CDR3 coding sequence is TGTGCCAGCAGTACCGACAGGGGCCAGCCCCAGCATTTT.

The gene calls are TRBV5-1 and TRBJ2-3; 7 bases match TRBD2. J lost 9 bases, V lost 2 bases, and 12 bases had no gene match. The CDR3 totals 15 residues. Germline CDR1 reads SGHRS; CDR2 reads YFSETQ. This chain's CDR3 is CASSLGWRERPTQYF. Here the CDR3 DNA reads TGCGCCAGCAGCTTAGGATGGCGGGAGAGACCCACGCAGTATTTT.

The gene calls are TRBV7-6 and TRBJ2-7, with D hard to call. Germline V gene data show CDR1 as SGHVS and CDR2 as FNYEAQ. CDR3 length: 14 residues. With 4 bases removed from V and 2 bases from J, the gap between germline ends came to 12 bases. CDR3 sequence reads: CASSSTSAAYEQYF. As DNA, the CDR3 is TGTGCCAGCAGCTCGACCAGCGCAGCCTACGAGCAGTACTTC.

The genes are TRBV5-1 and TRBJ1-2; the D gene is possibly TRBD1 (6 bases). V lost 3 bases to trimming and J lost 4 bases, with 19 bases between them. Looked up from germline, CDR1 is SGHRS and CDR2 is YFSETQ. CDR3 length: 16 residues. Written as DNA, the CDR3 is TGCGCCAGCAGCTCGACAGCAGGGGACGGCCGCTATGGCTACACCTTC. Amino acids: CASSSTAGDGRYGYTF.

On this clone: The sample contains more than one DNA sequence encoding this CDR3. V and J are TRBV5-8 and TRBJ2-7; D is ambiguous. Germline values: CDR1 SGHTS, CDR2 YDEGEE. This CDR3 contains 13 residues. Deletions cut 1 base from V and 6 bases from J, with 11 bases between. CDR3 DNA: TGTGCCAGCAGCTTGAACCCGGCGACCGAGCAGTACTTC. Translation gives CASSLNPATEQYF.

This chain connects TRBV6-6 to TRBJ2-2, with TRBD2 matching 8 bases. CDR1 MNHNY and CDR2 SVGAGI come from the germline V gene (reference sequence). V was pared by 5 bases and J by 4 bases, with 9 bases of the junction left unmatched. This CDR3 is built from 16 residues. The CDR3 DNA sequence: TGTGCCAGCAGTCCATATGCGGGGGGCGGCACCGGGGAGCTGTTTTTT. It encodes CASSPYAGGGTGELFF.